Listed below are T cell receptor beta chains from one sample, sequenced in a study of blood T cell repertoires in COVID-19. The assay was immunoSEQ multiplex PCR, and TCRdb's table has in-frame clones only and misses some. The sample includes some 300,000 clones, 90% of them seen just once. Sequenced material: PBMCs or T cells enriched from blood (not recorded which). The receptor set was obtained from a young woman with acute COVID-19. CDR3s include the opening cysteine and the closing phenylalanine or tryptophan. Each record gives: J gene, D gene, V gene, clone size, CDR3 protein, CDR3 DNA. D genes are given only for firm matches. A clone size is listed for some rows: how often the clone was seen (once, few, many), or a class if it is expanded.

j_call: TRBJ2-5; d_call: TRBD2; v_call: TRBV4-1; clone_size: NA; cdr3_aa: CASSQEGTGEGETQYF; cdr3_nt: TGCGCCAGCAGCCAAGAGGGTACGGGGGAGGGGGAGACCCAGTACTTC
j_call: TRBJ2-4; d_call: TRBD2; v_call: TRBV27; clone_size: NA; cdr3_aa: CASGRGDYRNIQYF; cdr3_nt: TGTGCCAGCGGGCGGGGGGATTATCGGAACATTCAGTACTTC
j_call: TRBJ1-6; d_call: TRBD1; v_call: TRBV3-1/TRBV3-2; clone_size: few; cdr3_aa: CASSQGDSYNSPLHF; cdr3_nt: TGTGCCAGCAGCCAAGGGGACAGTTATAATTCACCCCTCCACTTT
j_call: TRBJ2-2; d_call: TRBD2; v_call: TRBV6-5; clone_size: NA; cdr3_aa: CASAAGGSGGELFF; cdr3_nt: TGTGCCAGTGCGGCGGGAGGATCGGGCGGGGAGCTGTTTTTT
j_call: TRBJ2-7; d_call: TRBD1; v_call: TRBV28; clone_size: NA; cdr3_aa: CASSLGQDYEQYF; cdr3_nt: TGTGCCAGCAGCTTGGGACAGGACTACGAGCAGTACTTC
j_call: TRBJ1-2; d_call: NA; v_call: TRBV28; clone_size: NA; cdr3_aa: CASSLGGLGGGDYGYTF; cdr3_nt: TGTGCCAGCAGTTTAGGAGGTCTGGGCGGAGGGGACTATGGCTACACCTTC
j_call: TRBJ1-1; d_call: NA; v_call: TRBV9; clone_size: NA; cdr3_aa: CASSSTGSRNTEAFF; cdr3_nt: TGTGCCAGCAGCTCAACAGGGTCGCGGAACACTGAAGCTTTCTTT
j_call: TRBJ1-5; d_call: NA; v_call: TRBV5-1; clone_size: NA; cdr3_aa: CASSLGSGDQPQHF; cdr3_nt: TGCGCCAGCAGCTTGGGATCAGGCGATCAGCCCCAGCATTTT
j_call: TRBJ1-5; d_call: TRBD1; v_call: TRBV10-3; clone_size: NA; cdr3_aa: CAIRGQGGQPQHF; cdr3_nt: TGTGCCATCAGGGGACAGGGCGGCCAGCCCCAGCATTTT
j_call: TRBJ1-1; d_call: TRBD1; v_call: TRBV11-3; clone_size: NA; cdr3_aa: CASSLGQGWDTEAFF; cdr3_nt: TGTGCCAGCAGCTTAGGACAGGGTTGGGACACTGAAGCTTTCTTT
j_call: TRBJ1-2; d_call: NA; v_call: TRBV29-1; clone_size: NA; cdr3_aa: CSVGERQHYGYTF; cdr3_nt: TGCAGCGTTGGTGAAAGACAGCACTATGGCTACACCTTC
j_call: TRBJ2-3; d_call: NA; v_call: TRBV9; clone_size: NA; cdr3_aa: CASSVSGRGTDTQYF; cdr3_nt: TGTGCCAGCAGCGTAAGTGGCAGGGGCACAGATACGCAGTATTTT
j_call: TRBJ2-7; d_call: TRBD2; v_call: TRBV7-6; clone_size: NA; cdr3_aa: CASSSLTSGPYAYEQYF; cdr3_nt: TGTGCCAGCAGCTCTTTGACTAGCGGACCATACGCCTACGAGCAGTACTTC
j_call: TRBJ2-1; d_call: NA; v_call: TRBV5-6; clone_size: NA; cdr3_aa: CASSSFNEQFF; cdr3_nt: TGTGCCAGCAGCTCCTTTAATGAGCAGTTCTTC
j_call: TRBJ1-1; d_call: NA; v_call: TRBV6-5; clone_size: few; cdr3_aa: CASSYNFNTEAFF; cdr3_nt: TGTGCCAGCAGTTACAACTTTAACACTGAAGCTTTCTTT
j_call: TRBJ1-1; d_call: NA; v_call: TRBV7-9; clone_size: NA; cdr3_aa: CASSLGVAGDTEAFF; cdr3_nt: TGTGCCAGCAGCTTAGGGGTAGCAGGGGACACTGAAGCTTTCTTT
j_call: TRBJ1-1; d_call: NA; v_call: TRBV7-6; clone_size: once; cdr3_aa: CASSPVPSGGIEAFF; cdr3_nt: TGTGCCAGCAGCCCCGTTCCATCGGGCGGGATTGAAGCTTTCTTT
j_call: TRBJ1-1; d_call: NA; v_call: TRBV2; clone_size: NA; cdr3_aa: CASSAVSTAARGTEAFF; cdr3_nt: TGTGCCAGCAGTGCCGTATCTACAGCGGCCCGAGGTACTGAAGCTTTCTTT
j_call: TRBJ2-7; d_call: NA; v_call: TRBV28; clone_size: NA; cdr3_aa: CASRRGSLTPYEQYF; cdr3_nt: TGTGCCAGTCGTCGGGGGTCACTTACTCCCTACGAGCAGTACTTC
j_call: TRBJ2-1; d_call: NA; v_call: TRBV3-1/TRBV3-2; clone_size: NA; cdr3_aa: CASSRLSLASDEQFF; cdr3_nt: TGTGCCAGCAGCCGCCTCTCCCTAGCTTCCGATGAGCAGTTCTTC
j_call: TRBJ1-1; d_call: NA; v_call: TRBV3-1/TRBV3-2; clone_size: NA; cdr3_aa: CASSRRAEDTEAFF; cdr3_nt: TGTGCCAGCAGCCGACGGGCGGAGGACACTGAAGCTTTCTTT
j_call: TRBJ2-7; d_call: TRBD1; v_call: TRBV24-1; clone_size: NA; cdr3_aa: CATSDQLTGDEQYF; cdr3_nt: TGTGCCACCAGTGATCAACTCACAGGGGACGAGCAGTACTTC
j_call: TRBJ2-2; d_call: TRBD1; v_call: TRBV7-9; clone_size: NA; cdr3_aa: CASSWGQGGTGELFF; cdr3_nt: TGTGCCAGCAGCTGGGGACAGGGAGGCACCGGGGAGCTGTTTTTT
j_call: TRBJ2-1; d_call: TRBD1; v_call: TRBV2; clone_size: NA; cdr3_aa: CASRLTGSTSEQFF; cdr3_nt: TGTGCCAGCAGGCTGACAGGGAGTACGAGTGAGCAGTTCTTC
j_call: TRBJ2-1; d_call: NA; v_call: TRBV7-9; clone_size: NA; cdr3_aa: CASSSKGGHEQFF; cdr3_nt: TGTGCCAGCAGCTCTAAGGGGGGGCATGAGCAGTTCTTC
j_call: TRBJ1-3; d_call: TRBD1; v_call: TRBV7-7; clone_size: NA; cdr3_aa: CASSSGTGQQSTIYF; cdr3_nt: TGTGCTAGCAGCTCCGGGACAGGGCAGCAGTCCACCATATATTTT